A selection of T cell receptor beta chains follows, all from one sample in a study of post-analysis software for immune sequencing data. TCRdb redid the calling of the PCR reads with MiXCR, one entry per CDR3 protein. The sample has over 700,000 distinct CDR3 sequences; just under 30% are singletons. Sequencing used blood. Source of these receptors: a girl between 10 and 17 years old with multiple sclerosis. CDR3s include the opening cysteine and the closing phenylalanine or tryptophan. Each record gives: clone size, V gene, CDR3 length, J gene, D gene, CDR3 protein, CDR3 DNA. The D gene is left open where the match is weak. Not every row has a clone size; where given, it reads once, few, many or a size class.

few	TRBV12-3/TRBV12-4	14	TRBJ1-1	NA	CASSLAGTSAEAFF	TGTGCCAGCAGTTTGGCCGGTACCTCGGCTGAAGCTTTCTTT
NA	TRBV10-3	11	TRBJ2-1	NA	CAISDKGEQFF	TGTGCCATCAGTGATAAGGGTGAGCAGTTCTTC
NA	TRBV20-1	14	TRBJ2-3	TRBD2	CSADSGSSTDTQYF	TGCAGTGCGGATAGCGGGTCTAGCACAGATACGCAGTATTTT
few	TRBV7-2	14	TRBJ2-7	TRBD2	CASATTASGYEQYF	TGTGCCAGCGCAACCACGGCTAGCGGATACGAGCAGTACTTC
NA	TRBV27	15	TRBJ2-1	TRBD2	CASSRRLAGGPEQFF	TGTGCCAGCAGTCGCCGACTAGCGGGGGGGCCGGAGCAGTTCTTC
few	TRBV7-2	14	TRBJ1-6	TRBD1	CASRSRTGDSPLHF	TGTGCCAGCAGAAGTAGGACAGGGGATTCACCCCTCCACTTT
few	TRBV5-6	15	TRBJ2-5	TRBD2	CASSSLAGAWETQYF	TGTGCCAGCAGCTCACTAGCGGGGGCGTGGGAGACCCAGTACTTC
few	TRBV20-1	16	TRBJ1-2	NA	CSARDLAGLAVYGYTF	TGCAGTGCTAGAGATTTGGCGGGGTTGGCAGTCTATGGCTACACCTTC
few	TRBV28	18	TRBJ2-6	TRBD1	CASEPTGTGGTGANVLTF	TGTGCCAGCGAACCCACCGGGACAGGGGGAACTGGGGCCAACGTCCTGACTTTC
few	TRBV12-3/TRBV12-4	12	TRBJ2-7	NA	CASSTDRYEQYF	TGTGCCAGCAGTACCGACAGATACGAGCAGTACTTC
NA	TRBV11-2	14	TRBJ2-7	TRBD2	CASSSTSGRFKQYF	TGTGCCAGCAGCTCGACTAGCGGGAGGTTTAAACAGTACTTC
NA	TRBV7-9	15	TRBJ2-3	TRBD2	CASSRTSSGGDTQYF	TGTGCCAGCAGCCGTACTAGCTCCGGGGGGGATACGCAGTATTTT
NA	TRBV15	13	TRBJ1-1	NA	CATSKGRYTEAFF	TGTGCCACCAGCAAAGGCCGGTACACTGAAGCTTTCTTT
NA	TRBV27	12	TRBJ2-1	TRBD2	CASSGDYNEHFF	TGTGCCAGCAGTGGGGACTACAATGAGCACTTCTTC
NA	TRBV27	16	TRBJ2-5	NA	CASSARGGRGKETQYF	TGTGCCAGCAGTGCCCGGGGGGGCAGGGGGAAGGAGACCCAGTACTTC
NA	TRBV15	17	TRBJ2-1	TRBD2	CATSRGAWTSSYNEQFF	TGTGCCACCAGCAGAGGAGCGTGGACTAGCTCCTACAATGAGCAGTTCTTC
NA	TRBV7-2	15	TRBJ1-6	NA	CASSLGSGQNSPLHF	TGTGCCAGCAGCTTGGGGTCAGGCCAAAATTCACCCCTCCACTTT
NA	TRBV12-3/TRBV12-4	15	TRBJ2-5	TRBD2	CASSTFGLGKETQYF	TGTGCCAGCAGTACATTCGGACTAGGGAAAGAGACCCAGTACTTC
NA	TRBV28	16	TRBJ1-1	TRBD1	CASRRAGTGRRIEAFF	TGTGCCAGCAGACGAGCCGGGACAGGGAGAAGAATTGAAGCTTTCTTT
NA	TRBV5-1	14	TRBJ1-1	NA	CASSKRQENTEAFF	TGCGCCAGCAGCAAGCGACAGGAAAACACTGAAGCTTTCTTT
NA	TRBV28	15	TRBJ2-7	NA	CASSFSDAGTGEQYF	TGTGCCAGCAGTTTTTCTGACGCGGGGACGGGCGAGCAGTACTTC
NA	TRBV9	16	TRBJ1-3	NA	CASSVRTSSWGNTIYF	TGTGCCAGCAGCGTCAGGACGTCGTCGTGGGGGAACACCATATATTTT
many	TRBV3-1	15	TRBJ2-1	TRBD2	CASSPGLALYNEQFF	TGTGCCAGCAGCCCGGGACTAGCCCTATACAATGAGCAGTTCTTC
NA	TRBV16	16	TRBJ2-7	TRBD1	CASSRSGGQGKLEQYF	TGTGCCAGCAGCCGCTCGGGAGGACAGGGGAAGCTCGAGCAGTACTTC
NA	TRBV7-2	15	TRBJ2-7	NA	CASSLLRADAYEQYF	TGTGCCAGCAGCTTGTTGCGGGCGGATGCCTACGAGCAGTACTTC
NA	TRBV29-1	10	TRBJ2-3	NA	CSSSTDTQYF	TGCAGCTCTAGCACAGATACGCAGTATTTT
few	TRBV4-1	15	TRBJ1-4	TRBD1	CASSQLTGSAEKLFF	TGCGCCAGCAGCCAACTGACAGGGAGTGCTGAAAAACTGTTTTTT
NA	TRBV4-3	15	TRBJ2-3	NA	CASSRTFPGTDTQYF	TGCGCCAGCAGCAGAACATTTCCTGGCACAGATACGCAGTATTTT
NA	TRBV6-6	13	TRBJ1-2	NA	CASREGGPYSYTF	TGTGCCAGCAGGGAGGGGGGACCATACAGCTACACCTTC
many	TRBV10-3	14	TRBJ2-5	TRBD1	CAISGTGRGETQYF	TGTGCCATCAGCGGGACAGGGAGAGGCGAGACCCAGTACTTC